Reported below is one T cell receptor (beta chain). The target antigen is unknown. This CDR3 spans 16 amino acids. V lost 6 bases, J lost 5 bases, and 19 bases lay in between. Germline V gene lookup returns CDR1 LNHDA and CDR2 SQIVND (reference sequence). This specimen comes from a study of cytomegalovirus exposure and HLA in healthy donors. The assay was immunoSEQ multiplex PCR, and TCRdb's table has in-frame clones only and misses some. The profile shows 150,000 to 200,000 clones, 85% to 90% of them singletons. Broader study findings: The investigators catalogued 150 to 200 TCR beta chains as cytomegalovirus-associated.

This sequence was found in a man younger than 30 in good health and CMV-seropositive. This chain joins TRBV19 and TRBJ2-2, with a tentative D call TRBD2 (5 bases). Sequenced input: PBMCs. CDR3 protein: CASRGARARLTGELFF. CDR3 sequence (DNA): TGTGCCAGTAGGGGAGCAAGAGCGCGATTGACCGGGGAGCTGTTTTTT. The variable domain in full, with the rest retrieved from reference TRBV19 and TRBJ2-2, is DGGITQSPKYLFRKEGQNVTLSCEQNLNHDAMYWYRQDPGQGLRLIYYSQIVNDFQKGDIAEGYSVSREKKESFPLTVTSAQKNPTAFYLCASRGARARLTGELFFGEGSRLTVL.